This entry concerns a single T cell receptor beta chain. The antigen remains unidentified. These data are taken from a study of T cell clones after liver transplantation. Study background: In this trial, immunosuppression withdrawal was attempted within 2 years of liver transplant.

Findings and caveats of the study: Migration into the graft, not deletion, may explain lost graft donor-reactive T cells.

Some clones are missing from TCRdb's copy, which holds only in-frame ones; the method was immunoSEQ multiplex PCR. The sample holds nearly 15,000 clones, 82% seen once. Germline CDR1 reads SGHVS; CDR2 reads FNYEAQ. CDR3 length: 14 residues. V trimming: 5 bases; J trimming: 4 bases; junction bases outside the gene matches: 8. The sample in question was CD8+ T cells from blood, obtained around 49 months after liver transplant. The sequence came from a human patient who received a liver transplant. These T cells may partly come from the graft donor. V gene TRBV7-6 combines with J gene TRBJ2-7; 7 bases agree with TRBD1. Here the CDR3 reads CASSLTGTAYEQYF. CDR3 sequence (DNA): TGTGCCAGCAGCCTTACCGGGACAGCGTACGAGCAGTACTTC.